This T cell receptor (beta chain) was sequenced in a study of OX40 agonist ivuxolimab in advanced cancers. The study's findings and limits: CD4+ and CD8+ blood T cells expanded clonally by week 6 at 0.1 to 3.0 mg/kg.

A word on this clone: Its matching antigen is unknown.

CDR3 size: 13 residues. V lost 4 bases, J lost 3 bases, and 7 bases lay in between. Germline V gene sequence: CDR1 SGDLS, CDR2 YYNGEE. Assay: immunoSEQ multiplex PCR; the TCRdb copy retains only in-frame clones and omits some. The data contain 45,000 to 55,000 clones, approximately 90% of them singletons. The J gene is TRBJ2-2, the V gene TRBV9; unclear D gene. The starting material was CD4+ or CD8+ T cells sorted from blood, obtained in a trial of the OX40 agonist ivuxolimab. This receptor was obtained from an adult with an advanced solid tumor such as melanoma, head and neck, liver or kidney cancer. The CDR3 region has the DNA TGTGCCAGCAGCTGGCTGCACACCGGGGAGCTGTTTTTT. Encoded protein: CASSWLHTGELFF.